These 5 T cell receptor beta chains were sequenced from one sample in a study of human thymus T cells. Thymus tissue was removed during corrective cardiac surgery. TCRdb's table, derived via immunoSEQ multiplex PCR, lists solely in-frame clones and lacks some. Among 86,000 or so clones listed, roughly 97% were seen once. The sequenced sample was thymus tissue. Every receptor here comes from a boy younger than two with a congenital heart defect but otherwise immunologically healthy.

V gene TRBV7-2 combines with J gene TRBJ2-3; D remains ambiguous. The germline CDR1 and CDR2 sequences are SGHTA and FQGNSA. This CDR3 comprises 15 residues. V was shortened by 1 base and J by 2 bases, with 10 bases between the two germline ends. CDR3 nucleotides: TGTGCCAGCAGCTTAGATGTCTCGATCACAGATACGCAGTATTTT. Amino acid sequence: CASSLDVSITDTQYF.

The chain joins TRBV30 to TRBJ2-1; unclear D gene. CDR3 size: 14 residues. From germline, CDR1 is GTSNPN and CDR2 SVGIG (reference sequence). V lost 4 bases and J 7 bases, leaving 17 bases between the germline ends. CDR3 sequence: CAWTSPRKVNEQFF. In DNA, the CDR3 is TGTGCCTGGACATCGCCTAGGAAGGTGAATGAGCAGTTCTTC. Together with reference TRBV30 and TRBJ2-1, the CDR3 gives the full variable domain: SQTIHQWPATLVQPVGSPLSLECTVEGTSNPNLYWYRQAAGRGLQLLFYSVGIGQISSEVPQNLSASRPQDRQFILSSKKLLLSDSGFYLCAWTSPRKVNEQFFGPGTRLTVL.

The DNA for the CDR3 is TGTGCCAGCAGTTGGGGGCCCGGGGAGCTGTTTTTT. Its protein is CASSWGPGELFF. This chain joins TRBV28 and TRBJ2-2; a possible D gene is TRBD1 (6 bases). The CDR3 is 12 amino acids. V was cut by 4 bases and J by 6 bases, with 6 bases left in between. The germline gives CDR1 MDHEN, CDR2 SYDVKM.

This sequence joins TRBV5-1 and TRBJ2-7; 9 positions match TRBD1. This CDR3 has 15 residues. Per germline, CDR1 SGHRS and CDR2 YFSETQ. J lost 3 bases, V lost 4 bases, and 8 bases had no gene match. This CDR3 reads CASSPRTGAIYEQYF. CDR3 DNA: TGCGCCAGCAGCCCTAGGACAGGGGCCATCTACGAGCAGTACTTC. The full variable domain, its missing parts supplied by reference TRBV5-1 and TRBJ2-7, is KAGVTQTPRYLIKTRGQQVTLSCSPISGHRSVSWYQQTPGQGLQFLFEYFSETQRNKGNFPGRFSGRQFSNSRSEMNVSTLELGDSALYLCASSPRTGAIYEQYFGPGTRLTVT.

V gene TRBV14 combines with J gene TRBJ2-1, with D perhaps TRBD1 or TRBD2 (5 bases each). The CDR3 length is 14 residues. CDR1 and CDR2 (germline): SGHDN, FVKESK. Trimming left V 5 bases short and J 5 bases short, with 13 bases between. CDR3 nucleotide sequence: TGTGCCAGCAGCTCGGGGACGGCTAACAATGAGCAGTTCTTC. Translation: CASSSGTANNEQFF.